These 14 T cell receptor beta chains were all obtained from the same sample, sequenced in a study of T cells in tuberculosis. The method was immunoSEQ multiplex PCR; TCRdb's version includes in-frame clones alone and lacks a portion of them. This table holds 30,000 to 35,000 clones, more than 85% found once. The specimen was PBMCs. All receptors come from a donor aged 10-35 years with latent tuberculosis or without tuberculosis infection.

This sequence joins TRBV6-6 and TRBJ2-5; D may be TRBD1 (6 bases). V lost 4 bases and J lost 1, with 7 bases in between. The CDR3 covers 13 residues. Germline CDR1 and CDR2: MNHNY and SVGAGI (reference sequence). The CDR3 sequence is CASSWGPQETQYF. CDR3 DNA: TGTGCCAGCAGTTGGGGGCCCCAAGAGACCCAGTACTTC.

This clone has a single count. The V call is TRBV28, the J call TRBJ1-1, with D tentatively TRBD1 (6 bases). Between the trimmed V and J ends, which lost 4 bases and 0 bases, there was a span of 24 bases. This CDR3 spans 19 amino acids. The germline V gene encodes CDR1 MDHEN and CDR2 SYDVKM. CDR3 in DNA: TGTGCCAGCAGTTCCCCGGGACAATTTCCTGCTAGGATGAACACTGAAGCTTTCTTT. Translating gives CASSSPGQFPARMNTEAFF.

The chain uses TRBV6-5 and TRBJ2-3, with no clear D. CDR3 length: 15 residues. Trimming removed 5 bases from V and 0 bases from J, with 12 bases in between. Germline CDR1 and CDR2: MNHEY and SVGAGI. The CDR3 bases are TGTGCCAGCAGTAGAGCGTACCAAAGCACAGATACGCAGTATTTT. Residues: CASSRAYQSTDTQYF.

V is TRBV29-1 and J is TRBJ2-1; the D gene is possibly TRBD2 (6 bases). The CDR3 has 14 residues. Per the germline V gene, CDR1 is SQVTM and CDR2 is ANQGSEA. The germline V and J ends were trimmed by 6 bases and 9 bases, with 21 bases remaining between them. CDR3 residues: CSVSGDGGTSEQFF. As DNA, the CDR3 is TGCAGCGTCTCGGGGGACGGTGGGACCTCTGAGCAGTTCTTC.

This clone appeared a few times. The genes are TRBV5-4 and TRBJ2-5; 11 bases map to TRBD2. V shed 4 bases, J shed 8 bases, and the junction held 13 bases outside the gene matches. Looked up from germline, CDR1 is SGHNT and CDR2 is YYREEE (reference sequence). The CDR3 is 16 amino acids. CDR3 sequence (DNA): TGTGCCAGCAGCCGCTCAGGGGGTAGCGGGAGGGAAACCCAGTACTTC. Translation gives CASSRSGGSGRETQYF. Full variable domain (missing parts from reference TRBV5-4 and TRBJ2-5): ETGVTQSPTHLIKTRGQQVTLRCSSQSGHNTVSWYQQALGQGPQFIFQYYREEENGRGNFPPRFSGLQFPNYSSELNVNALELDDSALYLCASSRSGGSGRETQYFGPGTRLLVL.

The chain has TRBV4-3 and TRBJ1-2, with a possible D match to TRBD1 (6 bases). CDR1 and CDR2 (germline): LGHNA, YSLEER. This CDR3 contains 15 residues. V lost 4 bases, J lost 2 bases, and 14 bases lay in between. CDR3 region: CASSPRGGSNYGYTF. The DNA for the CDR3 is TGCGCCAGCAGCCCCCGTGGGGGCTCCAACTATGGCTACACCTTC.

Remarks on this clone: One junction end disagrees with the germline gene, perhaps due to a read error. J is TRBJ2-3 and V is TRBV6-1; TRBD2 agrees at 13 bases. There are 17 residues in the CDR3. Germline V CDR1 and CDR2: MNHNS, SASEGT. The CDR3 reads CASTEEGLAGNMDTQYF. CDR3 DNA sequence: TGTGCCAGCACTGAAGAGGGACTAGCGGGAAATATGGATACGCAGTATTTT.

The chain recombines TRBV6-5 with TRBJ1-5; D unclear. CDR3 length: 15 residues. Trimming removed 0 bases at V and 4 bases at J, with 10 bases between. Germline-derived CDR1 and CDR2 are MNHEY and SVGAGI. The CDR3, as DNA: TGTGCCAGCAGTTACTCTTGGACTCAAAATCAGCCCCAGCATTTT. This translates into CASSYSWTQNQPQHF.

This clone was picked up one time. CDR3 in DNA: TGCGCCAGCAGCTTCGGACTCGGGGATGTAGAGACCCAGTACTTC. Its protein is CASSFGLGDVETQYF. V is TRBV5-1 and J is TRBJ2-5; tentative D call: TRBD2 (5 bases). CDR1 is SGHRS and CDR2 is YFSETQ in the germline V gene. Trimming shortened V by 2 bases and J by 4 bases, and 15 bases separated the two germline ends. The CDR3 spans 15 residues.

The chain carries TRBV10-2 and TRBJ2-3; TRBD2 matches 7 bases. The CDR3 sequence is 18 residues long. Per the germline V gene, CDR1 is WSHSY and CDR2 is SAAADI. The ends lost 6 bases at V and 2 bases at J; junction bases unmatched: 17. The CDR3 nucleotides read TGCGCCAGCAGCGCCCTAGGGGACCTAGCGGAATACACAGATACGCAGTATTTT. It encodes CASSALGDLAEYTDTQYF.

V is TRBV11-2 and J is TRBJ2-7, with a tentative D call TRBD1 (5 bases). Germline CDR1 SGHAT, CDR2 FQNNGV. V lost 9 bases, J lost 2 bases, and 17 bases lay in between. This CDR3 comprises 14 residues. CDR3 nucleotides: TGTGCCAGTTGCAACAGTAGGGGCACCTACGAGCAGTACTTC. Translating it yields CASCNSRGTYEQYF.

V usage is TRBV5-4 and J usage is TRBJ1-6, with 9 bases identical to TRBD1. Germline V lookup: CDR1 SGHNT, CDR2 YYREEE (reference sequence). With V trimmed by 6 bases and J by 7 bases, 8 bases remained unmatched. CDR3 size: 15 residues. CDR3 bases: TGTGCCAGCACCCCCAAAACAGGGGGCAATTCACCCCTCCACTTT. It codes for CASTPKTGGNSPLHF.

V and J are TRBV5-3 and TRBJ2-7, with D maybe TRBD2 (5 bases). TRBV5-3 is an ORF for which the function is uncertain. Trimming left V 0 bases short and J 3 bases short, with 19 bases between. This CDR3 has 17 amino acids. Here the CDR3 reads CARSLAGPRVSNYEQYF. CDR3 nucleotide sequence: TGTGCCAGAAGCTTGGCCGGTCCGCGGGTATCAAACTACGAGCAGTACTTC.

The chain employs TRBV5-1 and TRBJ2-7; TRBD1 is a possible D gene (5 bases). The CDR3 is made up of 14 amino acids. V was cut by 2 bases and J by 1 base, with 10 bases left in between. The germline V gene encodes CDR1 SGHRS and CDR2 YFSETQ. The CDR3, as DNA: TGCGCCAGCAGCTTCAGGGTAAATTCCTACGAGCAGTACTTC. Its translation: CASSFRVNSYEQYF.